Below are 30 T cell receptor beta chains sequenced from a single sample in a study of cytomegalovirus exposure and HLA in healthy donors. The study ran its PCR with 60 Vbeta and 13 Jbeta primers. Sequencing used immunoSEQ multiplex PCR; TCRdb keeps in-frame clones, though not all of them. The sample contains roughly 100,000 clones, 60% to 80% of which appear only once. The sequenced material came from PBMCs. Receptors were obtained from a woman between 35 and 50 years old in good health and CMV-seropositive.

The chain is built from TRBV5-1 and TRBJ2-1; 8 bases map to TRBD2. The CDR3 spans 17 residues. J gave up 0 bases and V 2 bases, and 7 bases lay outside the gene matches. The germline gives CDR1 SGHRS, CDR2 YFSETQ. In nucleotides, the CDR3 is TGCGCCAGCAGCTTCTATACGAGCGGGAGCTCCTACAATGAGCAGTTCTTC. It encodes CASSFYTSGSSYNEQFF.

Note on this clone: At one of its ends the junction is not consistent with the germline gene, which may arise from a read error. The chain carries TRBV7-9 and TRBJ1-2; D is uncertain. The CDR3 contains 13 residues. Germline CDR1 reads SEHNR; CDR2 reads FQNEAQ (reference sequence). CDR3 amino acids: CSSSRYINYGYTF. In nucleotides, the CDR3 is TGTTCCAGCAGCCGTTACATCAACTATGGCTACACCTTC.

The chain combines TRBV9 with TRBJ2-1; 7 bases are shared with TRBD1. Germline-derived CDR1 and CDR2 are SGDLS and YYNGEE. With 3 bases clipped from V and 2 bases from J, the junction kept 2 bases outside the gene matches. The CDR3 sequence is 14 residues long. The CDR3 sequence: CASSDRGTYNEQFF. The DNA for the CDR3 is TGTGCCAGCAGCGACAGGGGTACCTACAATGAGCAGTTCTTC.

The V and J genes are TRBV29-1 and TRBJ2-1, with 11 nucleotides matching TRBD2. The V gene's germline CDR1 is SQVTM and CDR2 ANQGSEA. Trimming cost V 4 bases and J 4 bases; bases outside gene matches: 9. This CDR3 is 16 amino acids long. CDR3 region: CSVGPPSGRPYNEQFF. The CDR3 DNA is TGCAGCGTTGGACCTCCTAGCGGGAGGCCGTACAATGAGCAGTTCTTC.

This chain links TRBV11-1 with TRBJ2-7; 8 bases are a match to TRBD2. J was trimmed by 2 bases and V by 4 bases; bases with no gene match: 7. CDR1 SGHAT and CDR2 FQDESV come from the germline V gene (reference sequence). The length of the CDR3 is 15 residues. CDR3 coding DNA: TGTGCCAGCAGCTATGCTAGCGGGCTGGCCTACGAGCAGTACTTC. Residues: CASSYASGLAYEQYF.

This chain uses TRBV28 with TRBJ2-2, with D hard to call. Germline CDR1 MDHEN, CDR2 SYDVKM. This CDR3 is 12 amino acids long. The V and J ends lost 8 bases and 7 bases respectively, with 11 bases between them. The CDR3 here is CASSSGGGELFF. In nucleotides, the CDR3 is TGTGCCAGCTCGTCCGGTGGCGGGGAGCTGTTTTTT.

This clone came up a few times. Here the CDR3 DNA reads TGTGCCAGCAGTTTAGGCGCGGGAAGGACCTACGAGCAGTACTTC. This translates into CASSLGAGRTYEQYF. The rearrangement joins TRBV27 to TRBJ2-7; maybe TRBD2 (6 bases). The CDR3 runs to 15 residues. The V end lost 2 bases, the J end lost 2 bases, and 13 bases lay between the germline ends. Germline assignment: CDR1 MNHEY and CDR2 SMNVEV (reference sequence).

CDR3 region: CASSVGGTVGPLNYGYTF. The CDR3 DNA reads TGTGCCAGCAGCGTAGGGGGGACAGTCGGTCCACTAAACTATGGCTACACCTTC. This sequence joins TRBV9 and TRBJ1-2, with TRBD1 identical over 7 bases. V lost 0 bases, J lost 2 bases, and 13 bases stayed unmatched. The V gene's germline CDR1 is SGDLS and CDR2 YYNGEE. CDR3 length equals 18 residues.

The chain is built from TRBV6-6 and TRBJ1-4; possibly TRBD1 for D (5 bases). Germline-derived CDR1 and CDR2 are MNHNY and SVGAGI (reference sequence). The CDR3 extends over 15 amino acids. The germline V and J ends were trimmed by 2 bases and 8 bases, with 15 bases remaining between them. CDR3 in amino acids: CASSYGGGKGEKLFF. The CDR3 nucleotides are TGTGCCAGCAGTTACGGGGGGGGTAAGGGGGAAAAACTGTTTTTT.

V gene TRBV25-1 combines with J gene TRBJ2-5, with TRBD2 matching over 7 bases. V trimming: 3 bases; J trimming: 7 bases; junction bases outside the gene matches: 11. The germline V gene has CDR1 MGHDK and CDR2 SYGVNS. The length of the CDR3 is 15 residues. The DNA of the CDR3 is TGTGCCAGCAGTGATAGGACTAGTGGGGGGTTGACCCAGTACTTC. Protein product: CASSDRTSGGLTQYF. The variable domain in full, completed from reference TRBV25-1 and TRBJ2-5, reads EADIYQTPRYLVIGTGKKITLECSQTMGHDKMYWYQQDPGMELHLIHYSYGVNSTEKGDLSSESTVSRIRTEHFPLTLESARPSHTSQYLCASSDRTSGGLTQYFGPGTRLLVL.

Only a few counts were recorded for this clone. The chain links TRBV27 to TRBJ2-5; 9 positions match TRBD1. The V segment lost 8 bases and the J segment 1 base; nucleotides outside the gene matches: 2. Germline lookup yields CDR1 MNHEY and CDR2 SMNVEV (reference sequence). This CDR3 spans 13 amino acids. The CDR3 is CASGDRVQETQYF. DNA of the CDR3: TGTGCCAGCGGGGACAGGGTCCAAGAGACCCAGTACTTC.

Comments on this clone: The limits of the CDR3 on the DNA are not certain, so only TCRdb's listed CDR3 is given. The chain recombines TRBV21-1 with TRBJ2-5; the table names TRBD2, a call not compared with the DNA. TRBV21-1 is an annotated pseudogene. With termini counted, the CDR3 has 16 amino acids. CDR3 residues: CASSKVGSGAQETQYF.

This chain connects TRBV5-1 to TRBJ1-1, with D possibly being TRBD1 (6 bases). CDR1 and CDR2 from the germline V gene are SGHRS and YFSETQ. This CDR3 is built from 15 residues. V lost 3 bases, J lost 10 bases, and 22 bases lay in between. The CDR3 region has the DNA TGCGCCAGCAGCTCCACGGGACACCCCGCGGGGGTAGCTTTCTTT. It is translated as CASSSTGHPAGVAFF.

This sequence joins TRBV18 and TRBJ1-1; D uncertain. The germline gives CDR1 KGHSH, CDR2 LQKENI. V lost 4 bases and J lost 3, with 12 bases in between. The CDR3 length is 14 residues. This chain's CDR3 is CASSRTNKDTEAFF. CDR3 coding DNA: TGTGCCAGCTCACGGACTAACAAGGACACTGAAGCTTTCTTT. Based on the CDR3 plus reference TRBV18 and TRBJ1-1, the full variable domain is NAGVMQNPRHLVRRRGQEARLRCSPMKGHSHVYWYRQLPEEGLKFMVYLQKENIIDESGMPKERFSAEFPKEGPSILRIQQVVRGDSAAYFCASSRTNKDTEAFFGQGTRLTVV.

The gene calls are TRBV5-5 and TRBJ2-3, with no clear D. Trimming stripped 4 bases from V and 1 base from J, with 19 bases between. Germline-derived CDR1 and CDR2 are SGHKS and YYEKEE (reference sequence). This CDR3 has 17 amino acids. The DNA for the CDR3 is TGTGCCAGCAGCCAGTCACTGGGCACTTCTGGCACAGATACGCAGTATTTT. Protein sequence: CASSQSLGTSGTDTQYF.

The chain joins TRBV1 to TRBJ2-3; the DNA was not compared with TRBD2, the D call given in the table. TRBV1 is a documented pseudogene. CDR3 length: 17 residues. The CDR3 DNA is TGCACCAGCAGCCAAGAAGGAACTAGCGGGAGGTCGGATACGCAGTATTTT. Residues: CTSSQEGTSGRSDTQYF.

V gene TRBV7-8 combines with J gene TRBJ1-2, with 7 bases matching TRBD1. The V and J ends lost 5 bases and 4 bases, in that order; junction bases with no gene match: 13. This CDR3 comprises 16 residues. The germline CDR1 and CDR2 sequences are SGHVS and FQNEAQ. The CDR3 region is CASSPTRVQGLYGYTF. Written as DNA, the CDR3 is TGTGCCAGCAGCCCCACAAGGGTACAGGGGCTCTATGGCTACACCTTC.

This sequence joins TRBV28 and TRBJ1-6; D might be TRBD1 (6 bases). The CDR3 has 19 amino acids. The V gene lost 1 base and the J gene lost 0 bases, with 16 bases spanning the gap. Germline V gene sequence: CDR1 MDHEN, CDR2 SYDVKM. CDR3 DNA sequence: TGTGCCAGCAGTTTATCGTACAGGGATCGTAGCTCCTATAATTCACCCCTCCACTTT. Protein product: CASSLSYRDRSSYNSPLHF.

This clone was recorded only once. DNA of the CDR3: TGTGCCAGCTCAGGCCTTCTTGATAATGAAAAACTGTTTTTT. This sequence encodes CASSGLLDNEKLFF. The chain recombines TRBV18 with TRBJ1-4; the D is unclear. The CDR3 sequence is 14 residues long. Germline CDR1 is KGHSH and CDR2 is LQKENI. Trimming removed 5 bases from V and 4 bases from J, with 11 bases in between.

This clone showed up just a few times. The chain is built from TRBV28 and TRBJ2-5; D possibly corresponds to TRBD2 (5 bases). With 8 bases removed from V and 5 bases from J, the gap between germline ends came to 18 bases. Germline V lookup: CDR1 MDHEN, CDR2 SYDVKM. The CDR3 consists of 14 residues. The CDR3 region is CASLGQEAHETQYF. The DNA for the CDR3 is TGTGCCAGCTTGGGTCAGGAGGCCCACGAGACCCAGTACTTC.

The chain joins TRBV27 to TRBJ2-4, with 9 bases fitting TRBD1. CDR1 and CDR2 from the germline V gene are MNHEY and SMNVEV (reference sequence). The V gene end was trimmed by 6 bases and the J gene end by 3 bases; junction bases not matched to a gene: 6. The CDR3 loop spans 15 amino acids. CDR3 protein: CASSTTGGIKNIQYF. Written as DNA, the CDR3 is TGTGCCAGCAGCACTACAGGGGGCATCAAAAACATTCAGTACTTC.

The V call is TRBV6-6, the J call TRBJ2-1; D gene uncertain. This CDR3 has 11 residues. Germline V gene lookup returns CDR1 MNHNY and CDR2 SVGAGI (reference sequence). V lost 6 bases, J lost 9 bases, and 9 bases lay in between. The chain's CDR3 is CASSPVTEQFF. CDR3 nucleotides: TGTGCCAGCAGCCCGGTCACTGAGCAGTTCTTC.

The table lists this clone with a few counts. The chain couples TRBV5-1 to TRBJ1-1, with 9 bases fitting TRBD1. The CDR3 is made up of 14 amino acids. Germline-derived CDR1 and CDR2 are SGHRS and YFSETQ. Trimming at V came to 2 bases and at J to 6 bases, leaving 5 bases not matched to a gene. The CDR3: CASSLIQGAPEAFF. As DNA, the CDR3 is TGCGCCAGCAGCTTAATACAGGGGGCCCCTGAAGCTTTCTTT.

The chain has TRBV11-2 and TRBJ1-1; unclear D gene. The V end was cut by 4 bases, the J end by 7 bases, with 10 bases between. The CDR3 contains 12 residues. Germline V gene lookup returns CDR1 SGHAT and CDR2 FQNNGV. The DNA of the CDR3 is TGTGCCAGCAGCTGGTGGGAGTTTGAAGCTTTCTTT. It translates to CASSWWEFEAFF.

The chain has TRBV14 and TRBJ1-2; D gene ambiguous. CDR1 and CDR2 (germline): SGHDN, FVKESK. This CDR3 has 15 residues. Trimming took 2 bases from V and 4 from J, leaving 14 bases between them. The CDR3 region is CASSQLYGVSYGYTF. Here the CDR3 DNA reads TGTGCCAGCAGCCAACTATACGGGGTTTCCTATGGCTACACCTTC. Based on the CDR3 plus reference TRBV14 and TRBJ1-2, the full variable domain is EAGVTQFPSHSVIEKGQTVTLRCDPISGHDNLYWYRRVMGKEIKFLLHFVKESKQDESGMPNNRFLAERTGGTYSTLKVQPAELEDSGVYFCASSQLYGVSYGYTFGSGTRLTVV.

The rearrangement joins TRBV2 to TRBJ2-3; D may be TRBD2 (6 bases). The V end lost 6 bases, the J end lost 5 bases, and 9 bases lay between the germline ends. The germline CDR1 and CDR2 sequences are SNHLY and FYNNEI. The CDR3 length is 12 residues. CDR3 DNA sequence: TGTGCCAGCAGGGCGGAGGGAGATACGCAGTATTTT. Translated, it gives CASRAEGDTQYF.

The chain carries TRBV2 and TRBJ2-7, with 9 bases lining up with TRBD1. The ends lost 8 bases at V and 3 bases at J; junction bases unmatched: 5. CDR1 and CDR2 (germline): SNHLY, FYNNEI. The CDR3 has 13 residues. The CDR3 DNA sequence: TGTGCCAGCCTAGGGACAGGGAGCTACGAGCAGTACTTC. Translated, it gives CASLGTGSYEQYF.

The chain uses TRBV5-1 and TRBJ2-5; D might be TRBD2 (6 bases). The CDR3 runs to 14 residues. The V end was cut by 3 bases, the J end by 5 bases, with 14 bases between. Germline V gene lookup returns CDR1 SGHRS and CDR2 YFSETQ. The CDR3 DNA reads as TGCGCCAGCAGCTCTCTACTAGCTAGGGAGACCCAGTACTTC. Protein product: CASSSLLARETQYF.

This chain uses TRBV28 with TRBJ2-7; D is ambiguous. In germline, CDR1 is MDHEN, CDR2 SYDVKM. V dropped 6 bases and J dropped 6 bases, with 9 bases sitting between them. The CDR3 length is 11 residues. CDR3 in amino acids: CASRERSEQYF. The CDR3 DNA reads TGTGCCAGCAGGGAGAGGAGCGAGCAGTACTTC.

This CDR3 reads CASSWGGLTYNEQFF. The CDR3 DNA follows: TGTGCCAGCAGCTGGGGGGGGCTAACCTACAATGAGCAGTTCTTC. The genes are TRBV7-9 and TRBJ2-1; D might be TRBD2 (7 bases). The CDR3 has 15 amino acids. The germline V gene encodes CDR1 SEHNR and CDR2 FQNEAQ (reference sequence). V was shortened by 4 bases and J by 2 bases, with 12 bases between the two germline ends.